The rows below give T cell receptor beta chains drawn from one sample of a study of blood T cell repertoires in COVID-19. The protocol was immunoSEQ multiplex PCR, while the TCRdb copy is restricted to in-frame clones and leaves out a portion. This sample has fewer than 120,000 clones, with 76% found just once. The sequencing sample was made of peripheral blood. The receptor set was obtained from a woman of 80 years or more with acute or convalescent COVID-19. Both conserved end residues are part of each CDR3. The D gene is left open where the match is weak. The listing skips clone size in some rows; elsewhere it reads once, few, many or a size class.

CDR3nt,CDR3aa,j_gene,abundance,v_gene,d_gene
TGTGCCAGCAGGGTAGGGGGCTCGGGAGGCTACACCTTC,CASRVGGSGGYTF,TRBJ1-2,once,TRBV2,TRBD1
TGTGCCAGCAGGTGGGGACAGGGGGCCTTCTATGGCTACACCTTC,CASRWGQGAFYGYTF,TRBJ1-2,NA,TRBV27,TRBD1
TGTGCCAGCTCACCAAGGGTCGAGGCCGAAGGAGGGGCCATATATTTT,CASSPRVEAEGGAIYF,TRBJ1-3,NA,TRBV18,NA
TGTGCCAGCAGTGATGGGGGGGGCGCCGGAAACACCATATATTTT,CASSDGGGAGNTIYF,TRBJ1-3,NA,TRBV2,NA
TGTGCCAGCAGCCAAGATGGAGCGGGGAGGGGTGAGCAGTTCTTC,CASSQDGAGRGEQFF,TRBJ2-1,NA,TRBV3-1/TRBV3-2,TRBD2
TGTGCCAGCAGGGAGCGGGGGCCAGGGAATGAGCAGTTCTTC,CASRERGPGNEQFF,TRBJ2-1,NA,TRBV6-5,TRBD2
TGTGCCTGGAGTGCTCACACAGGGGCCAATTCACCCCTCCACTTT,CAWSAHTGANSPLHF,TRBJ1-6,NA,TRBV30,TRBD1
TGTGCCAGCAGTCCACAGGGTCGCGGAAACACCATATATTTT,CASSPQGRGNTIYF,TRBJ1-3,NA,TRBV27,NA
TGTGCCAGCAGTGAAGCAGGGAGGTATGGCTACACCTTC,CASSEAGRYGYTF,TRBJ1-2,NA,TRBV2,NA
TGCGCCAGCAGTGTTTCGGGGAAAACAGATACGCAGTATTTT,CASSVSGKTDTQYF,TRBJ2-3,NA,TRBV5-1,NA
TGTGCCAGCAGCCCGGGACAGGGAAGGGTAAACACCATATATTTT,CASSPGQGRVNTIYF,TRBJ1-3,NA,TRBV6-5,TRBD1
TGTGCCAGCAGCTTGCGCTTACAGGGGCACTACGAGCAGTACTTC,CASSLRLQGHYEQYF,TRBJ2-7,NA,TRBV5-6,TRBD1
TGCAGCGCAAGAGGTCCGCCGCCGAGCAATGAGCAGTTCTTC,CSARGPPPSNEQFF,TRBJ2-1,NA,TRBV29-1,NA
TGTGCCAGTAGTATGGCTAGCGGGAGGGCCTCCTACAATGAGCAGTTCTTC,CASSMASGRASYNEQFF,TRBJ2-1,NA,TRBV19,TRBD2
TGTGCCAGCAGAAGGACTAGCGGCTACAATGAGCAGTTCTTC,CASRRTSGYNEQFF,TRBJ2-1,once,TRBV13,TRBD2
TGTGCCTGGAGTCCCCTTCTATACTATGGCTACACCTTC,CAWSPLLYYGYTF,TRBJ1-2,NA,TRBV30,NA
TGTGCCAGCAGCTTAGTCGGGGGGGAGGTTGGGCAGTTCTTC,CASSLVGGEVGQFF,TRBJ2-1,NA,TRBV11-2,TRBD2
TGCGCCAGCAGCCAAGGAACAGCGGGGGGGTCAGATACGCAGTATTTT,CASSQGTAGGSDTQYF,TRBJ2-3,few,TRBV4-1,TRBD2
TGCAGTGCTAGTGGGCTCACCGGGGAGCTGTTTTTT,CSASGLTGELFF,TRBJ2-2,few,TRBV20-1,NA
TGTGCCAGCAGCCTACGAGCGGGGCTAGCGGATACAGATACGCAGTATTTT,CASSLRAGLADTDTQYF,TRBJ2-3,NA,TRBV11-2,TRBD2
TGTGCCTGGAGTGTACGGGGGAGCGATCAGCCCCAGCATTTT,CAWSVRGSDQPQHF,TRBJ1-5,NA,TRBV30,NA
TGTGCCAGCAGCTGGAAACAGGGTGAAAAACTGTTTTTT,CASSWKQGEKLFF,TRBJ1-4,NA,TRBV12-3/TRBV12-4,NA
TGCAGTGCTAGTGACAGGGGCTTCGGCGGGGAGCTGTTTTTT,CSASDRGFGGELFF,TRBJ2-2,few,TRBV20-1,TRBD1
TGTGCCAGTCGCGAAACAGGGGGCAGGGAAAAACTGTTTTTT,CASRETGGREKLFF,TRBJ1-4,NA,TRBV19,TRBD1
TGTGCCAGCACCTGCTACGAGCAGTACTTC,CASTCYEQYF,TRBJ2-7,NA,TRBV12-3/TRBV12-4,NA
TGTGCCATCAGCAATCCGGGACAGGGTTTCTACGAGCAGTACTTC,CAISNPGQGFYEQYF,TRBJ2-7,NA,TRBV10-3,TRBD1
TGTGCCAGCACCAGAGACAGGGGAGAGACCCAGTACTTC,CASTRDRGETQYF,TRBJ2-5,NA,TRBV6-5,TRBD1
TGTGCCAGCAGTTTATCGTCCGCAGATACGCAGTATTTT,CASSLSSADTQYF,TRBJ2-3,NA,TRBV27,NA
TGTGCCAGCAGCCAAGGGGGAGGCTATGGCTACACCTTC,CASSQGGGYGYTF,TRBJ1-2,few,TRBV14,NA
TGTGCCAGCAGCTTAGTCGGCAGGTCCTACAATGAGCAGTTCTTC,CASSLVGRSYNEQFF,TRBJ2-1,NA,TRBV7-2,NA
TGTGCCAGCAGTTACTGGGGAACAGGGAATAATTCACCCCTCCACTTT,CASSYWGTGNNSPLHF,TRBJ1-6,NA,TRBV6-5,NA